A selection of T cell receptor beta chains follows, all from one sample in a study of regulatory T cells in long-lasting Graves disease. TCRdb re-called the multiplex PCR reads through MiXCR, storing one row per CDR3 protein. Of about 430,000 distinct CDR3 sequences listed, roughly 21% are singletons. The specimen comprised peripheral blood mononuclear cells (PBMCs), sampled when the disease was refractory, from a patient treated with antithyroid drugs. The receptors here all came from a female donor with Graves disease. CDR3s include the opening cysteine and the closing phenylalanine or tryptophan. Each record gives: CDR3 protein, CDR3 DNA, V gene, CDR3 length, D gene, clone size, J gene. The D gene is left open where the match is weak. The size field is filled for only some rows; it gives once, few, many or a size class.

CASSSLTPWDEQFF,TGTGCCAGCAGCTCCTTGACCCCCTGGGATGAGCAGTTCTTC,TRBV5-5,14,.,few,TRBJ2-1
CASSGGAGGKYEQYF,TGTGCCAGCAGTGGGGGAGCGGGAGGTAAATACGAGCAGTACTTC,TRBV2,15,TRBD2,.,TRBJ2-7
CASSPFPGFHEQYF,TGTGCCAGCAGCCCCTTCCCGGGGTTCCACGAGCAGTACTTC,TRBV7-3,14,.,many,TRBJ2-7
CASSLDRGYEKLFF,TGCGCCAGCAGCTTGGACAGAGGATATGAAAAACTGTTTTTT,TRBV5-1,14,.,many,TRBJ1-4
CASSPEGVWNEQYF,TGTGCCAGCAGCCCCGAGGGAGTATGGAACGAGCAGTACTTC,TRBV9,14,.,once,TRBJ2-7
CASSQVGERGYTF,TGCGCCAGCAGCCAAGTAGGAGAGCGGGGCTACACCTTC,TRBV4-1,13,.,.,TRBJ1-2
CASRLSGSREYF,TGTGCCAGCAGACTAAGCGGGAGTAGGGAATACTTC,TRBV6-1,12,TRBD2,many,TRBJ2-7
CASSAGTSANEQFF,TGTGCCAGCAGCGCCGGGACTAGCGCCAATGAGCAGTTCTTC,TRBV2,14,TRBD2,.,TRBJ2-1
CASTRAVTDTQYF,TGTGCCAGCACTCGGGCGGTCACAGATACGCAGTATTTT,TRBV2,13,.,.,TRBJ2-3
CASSLPEDRVYF,TGCGCCAGCAGCCTTCCCGAAGACAGGGTATACTTC,TRBV4-1,12,TRBD1,.,TRBJ2-5
CASSQDMYQPQHF,TGTGCCAGCAGCCAAGATATGTATCAGCCCCAGCATTTT,TRBV14,13,.,few,TRBJ1-5
CSARSTGGGQAFF,TGCAGTGCTAGATCGACCGGGGGAGGACAGGCTTTCTTT,TRBV20-1,13,.,.,TRBJ1-1
CASSLDGGAETQYF,TGTGCCAGCAGCTTAGATGGAGGAGCAGAGACCCAGTACTTC,TRBV11-3,14,.,many,TRBJ2-5
CASSQTGSNTGELFF,TGTGCCAGCAGCCAAACAGGGTCGAACACCGGGGAGCTGTTTTTT,TRBV4-2,15,.,.,TRBJ2-2
CASSLVVPDNEQFF,TGTGCCAGCAGCTTAGTAGTCCCCGACAATGAGCAGTTCTTC,TRBV7-8,14,.,.,TRBJ2-1
CASSKTGTSGFNEQFF,TGTGCCAGCAGTAAAACCGGGACTAGCGGATTTAATGAGCAGTTCTTC,TRBV11-2,16,TRBD2,.,TRBJ2-1
CASSYRAGANYGYTF,TGTGCCAGCAGTTACAGGGCAGGAGCTAACTATGGCTACACCTTC,TRBV6-5,15,.,many,TRBJ1-2
CASSQVGGNQPQHF,TGCGCCAGCAGCCAAGTGGGAGGCAATCAGCCCCAGCATTTT,TRBV4-1,14,.,few,TRBJ1-5
CASSYSIPGGELFF,TGTGCCAGCAGTTACTCGATTCCGGGTGGGGAGCTGTTTTTT,TRBV6-2/TRBV6-3,14,.,.,TRBJ2-2
CASSPPTNYEQYF,TGTGCCAGCTCACCACCGACAAACTACGAGCAGTACTTC,TRBV18,13,.,many,TRBJ2-7
CASSEGHIQETQYF,TGTGCCAGCAGCGAGGGACATATCCAAGAGACCCAGTACTTC,TRBV9,14,.,few,TRBJ2-5
CASSFTQGGQPQHF,TGTGCCAGCAGTTTTACCCAGGGAGGTCAGCCCCAGCATTTT,TRBV28,14,.,many,TRBJ1-5
CASSYDPDRGSEAFF,TGTGCCAGCAGTTACGATCCGGACAGGGGCTCTGAAGCTTTCTTT,TRBV6-5,15,TRBD1,few,TRBJ1-1
CSVEVREESYGYTF,TGCAGCGTTGAAGTCAGGGAGGAGAGCTATGGCTACACCTTC,TRBV29-1,14,.,.,TRBJ1-2
CASSPPIPDRETNEKLFF,TGTGCCAGCTCACCACCCATCCCCGACAGGGAGACTAATGAAAAACTGTTTTTT,TRBV18,18,TRBD1,.,TRBJ1-4
CASSVMDSGANVLTF,TGTGCCAGCAGTGTTATGGACTCTGGGGCCAACGTCCTGACTTTC,TRBV6-1,15,.,.,TRBJ2-6
CASSDSVPSNQPQHF,TGTGCCAGCAGTGACAGTGTTCCTAGCAATCAGCCCCAGCATTTT,TRBV12-3/TRBV12-4,15,.,.,TRBJ1-5
CASSLQDGLLGNTIYF,TGTGCCAGCAGTTTACAGGACGGACTCCTTGGAAACACCATATATTTT,TRBV12-3/TRBV12-4,16,.,many,TRBJ1-3
CSAKIQGYQPQHF,TGCAGTGCTAAGATACAGGGGTATCAGCCCCAGCATTTT,TRBV20-1,13,TRBD1,few,TRBJ1-5
CASSLEVEGLNTGELFF,TGCGCCAGCAGCTTGGAAGTTGAAGGGTTGAACACCGGGGAGCTGTTTTTT,TRBV5-1,17,.,few,TRBJ2-2
CSASGLLNTGELFF,TGCAGTGCTAGCGGACTCCTGAACACCGGGGAGCTGTTTTTT,TRBV20-1,14,.,few,TRBJ2-2
CSARDLQGSAAFF,TGCAGTGCTAGAGATCTTCAGGGATCGGCAGCTTTCTTT,TRBV20-1,13,.,.,TRBJ1-1
CASSFGTSGLQETQYF,TGTGCCAGCAGTTTCGGGACTAGCGGATTACAAGAGACCCAGTACTTC,TRBV28,16,TRBD2,.,TRBJ2-5
CASSPQGRQETQYF,TGTGCCAGCAGCCCACAGGGGAGGCAAGAGACCCAGTACTTC,TRBV27,14,.,.,TRBJ2-5
CASSVALETEAFF,TGTGCCAGCAGCGTAGCTTTGGAGACTGAAGCTTTCTTT,TRBV9,13,.,few,TRBJ1-1
CASSFSGTGRTEAFF,TGTGCCAGCAGTTTCTCCGGGACAGGGAGGACTGAAGCTTTCTTT,TRBV27,15,TRBD1,.,TRBJ1-1
CASSARGLVNTEAFF,TGTGCCAGCAGTGCACGGGGCCTAGTGAACACTGAAGCTTTCTTT,TRBV2,15,.,many,TRBJ1-1
CASSQSVFWGAINTEAFF,TGTGCCAGCAGCCAATCAGTATTTTGGGGCGCCATCAACACTGAAGCTTTCTTT,TRBV16,18,.,many,TRBJ1-1
CASSPAGGPYEQYF,TGTGCCAGCAGTCCCGCGGGAGGGCCGTACGAGCAGTACTTC,TRBV27,14,TRBD2,many,TRBJ2-7
CASSGAGAKGYTF,TGTGCCAGCAGTGGCGCTGGTGCAAAGGGCTACACCTTC,TRBV2,13,.,many,TRBJ1-2